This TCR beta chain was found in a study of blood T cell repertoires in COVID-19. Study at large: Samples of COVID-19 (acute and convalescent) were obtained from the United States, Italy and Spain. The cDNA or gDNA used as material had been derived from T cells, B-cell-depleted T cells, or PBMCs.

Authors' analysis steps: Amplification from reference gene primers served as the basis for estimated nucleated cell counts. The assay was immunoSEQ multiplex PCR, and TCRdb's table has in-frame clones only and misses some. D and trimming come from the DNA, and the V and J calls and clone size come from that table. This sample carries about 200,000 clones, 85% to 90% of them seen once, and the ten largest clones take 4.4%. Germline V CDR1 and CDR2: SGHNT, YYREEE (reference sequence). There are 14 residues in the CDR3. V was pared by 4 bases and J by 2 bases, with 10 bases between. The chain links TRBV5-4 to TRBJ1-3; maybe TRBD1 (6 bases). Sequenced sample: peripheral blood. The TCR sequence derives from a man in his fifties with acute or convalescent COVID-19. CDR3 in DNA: TGTGCCAGCAGCCAGGGGTTGGCTGGAAACACCATATATTTT. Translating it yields CASSQGLAGNTIYF.